This entry concerns a single T cell receptor (beta chain). Antigen: not known. The germline V gene encodes CDR1 SNHLY and CDR2 FYNNEI. Losses at the gene ends were 6 bases for V and 2 bases for J; bases not matched to a gene: 8. The CDR3 totals 16 residues. Everyone who donated was a healthy bone marrow donor. This record belongs to a study of cytomegalovirus exposure and HLA in healthy donors. General study points: There was a cluster of highly shared sequence variants that was likely a sequencing artifact.

With 60 Vbeta and 13 Jbeta primers, the PCR was carried out. Per the original methods: Tens of millions of unique TCR beta chains, roughly 10 million shared, were counted in a later analysis. Method: immunoSEQ multiplex PCR; TCRdb's copy keeps in-frame clones and lacks some. From that table come the V and J calls and clone size; the DNA was used to work out D and trimming. Of some 180,000 clones listed, about 9% were seen once; the top ten hold 1% to 1.5%. The chain joins TRBV2 to TRBJ2-1; 9 nucleotides match TRBD2. Sequencing was done on a sample of PBMCs. The TCR sequence derives from a woman in her twenties or thirties in good health and CMV-seropositive. CDR3 loop: CASRARASGTYNEQFF. CDR3 coding DNA: TGTGCCAGCAGGGCCCGGGCTAGCGGGACCTACAATGAGCAGTTCTTC.